Listed below are T cell receptor beta chains from one sample, sequenced in a study of blood T cells in healthy people across ages. A single record per CDR3 protein comes from TCRdb applying MiXCR to the 5' RACE reads. The data hold approximately 1.5 million distinct CDR3 sequences, with about 35% observed a single time. The sample comprised blood. Receptors were obtained from a young woman in good health. The CDR3 runs from the conserved cysteine through the conserved F or W. D genes are given only for firm matches. Clone size is shown for a subset of rows, as once, few, many or a class of expanded clone.

clone_size: NA; j_call: TRBJ1-1; d_call: NA; v_call: TRBV12-3/TRBV12-4; cdr3_nt: TGTGCCAGCCTCATCATCGCGTCTTGGGCTTTCTTT; cdr3_aa: CASLIIASWAFF
clone_size: few; j_call: TRBJ2-3; d_call: NA; v_call: TRBV4-1; cdr3_nt: TGCGCCAGCAGCCCGGCCCCCAGACTAGGCCTAAGCACAGATACGCAGTATTTT; cdr3_aa: CASSPAPRLGLSTDTQYF
clone_size: NA; j_call: TRBJ2-1; d_call: TRBD2; v_call: TRBV4-2; cdr3_nt: TGTGCCAGCAGCCAAGATAGGCGGGGGGGAGACAATGAGCAGTTCTTC; cdr3_aa: CASSQDRRGGDNEQFF
clone_size: many; j_call: TRBJ2-5; d_call: NA; v_call: TRBV27; cdr3_nt: TGTGCCGCGAAACGTGGGCAAGAGACCCAGTACTTC; cdr3_aa: CAAKRGQETQYF
clone_size: NA; j_call: TRBJ2-5; d_call: NA; v_call: TRBV11-2; cdr3_nt: TGTGCCAGCAGCTCGCTGGGTTTTGGTTTAGAGACCCAGTACTTC; cdr3_aa: CASSSLGFGLETQYF
clone_size: few; j_call: TRBJ2-3; d_call: TRBD2; v_call: TRBV11-2; cdr3_nt: TGTGCCAGCAGCCTAGCGAGACTAGCGGAGCCAGATACGCAGTATTTT; cdr3_aa: CASSLARLAEPDTQYF
clone_size: NA; j_call: TRBJ2-2; d_call: TRBD1; v_call: TRBV30; cdr3_nt: TGTGCCTGGGCGGACCAGGGGGCGGCCACCGGGGAGCTGTTTTTT; cdr3_aa: CAWADQGAATGELFF
clone_size: NA; j_call: TRBJ1-2; d_call: NA; v_call: TRBV12-3/TRBV12-4; cdr3_nt: TGTGCCAGCAGTTTCGGAAAAGGCTTTGGCTACACCTTC; cdr3_aa: CASSFGKGFGYTF
clone_size: NA; j_call: TRBJ2-5; d_call: NA; v_call: TRBV12-3/TRBV12-4; cdr3_nt: TGTGCCAGCAGTTTAGACAGGGTGGAGGGAGAGACCCAGTACTTC; cdr3_aa: CASSLDRVEGETQYF
clone_size: NA; j_call: TRBJ2-5; d_call: TRBD1; v_call: TRBV5-4; cdr3_nt: TGTGCCAGCAAGCCCGGGACAGCAACCCAAGAGACCCAGTACTTC; cdr3_aa: CASKPGTATQETQYF
clone_size: NA; j_call: TRBJ1-2; d_call: NA; v_call: TRBV3-1; cdr3_nt: TGTGCCAGCAGCCATTTGGGCCGGGAATATGGCTACACCTTC; cdr3_aa: CASSHLGREYGYTF
clone_size: NA; j_call: TRBJ2-2; d_call: NA; v_call: TRBV9; cdr3_nt: TGTGCCAGCAACGACGATGAGGGGGCCGGGGAGCTGTTTTTT; cdr3_aa: CASNDDEGAGELFF
clone_size: many; j_call: TRBJ2-7; d_call: NA; v_call: TRBV5-6; cdr3_nt: TGTGCCAGCAGCTTGGAGGGGGGCGACGAGCAGTACTTC; cdr3_aa: CASSLEGGDEQYF
clone_size: NA; j_call: TRBJ1-5; d_call: TRBD1; v_call: TRBV20-1; cdr3_nt: TGCAGTGCTAGAGATCCCCGGACAGGGGTTGGGGTTCAGCCCCAGCATTTT; cdr3_aa: CSARDPRTGVGVQPQHF
clone_size: NA; j_call: TRBJ2-7; d_call: NA; v_call: TRBV2; cdr3_nt: TGTGCCAGCTCCCGGGACGACGGCCCGGGGCAGTACTTC; cdr3_aa: CASSRDDGPGQYF
clone_size: few; j_call: TRBJ2-5; d_call: TRBD1; v_call: TRBV20-1; cdr3_nt: TGCAGTGCTCACCTCCTCGCGACAGGGGAAGAACAAGAGACCCAGTACTTC; cdr3_aa: CSAHLLATGEEQETQYF
clone_size: few; j_call: TRBJ2-5; d_call: NA; v_call: TRBV3-1; cdr3_nt: TGTGCCAGCAGCCAAGAGACAGACCAAGAGACCCAGTACTTC; cdr3_aa: CASSQETDQETQYF
clone_size: NA; j_call: TRBJ1-1; d_call: NA; v_call: TRBV3-1; cdr3_nt: TGTGCCAGCAGCCAGGGGAGGTTCGACACTTTCTTT; cdr3_aa: CASSQGRFDTFF
clone_size: NA; j_call: TRBJ2-7; d_call: NA; v_call: TRBV6-1; cdr3_nt: TGTGCCAGCAGTGAACACCCGGAGATATACGAGCAGTACTTC; cdr3_aa: CASSEHPEIYEQYF
clone_size: few; j_call: TRBJ2-7; d_call: NA; v_call: TRBV28; cdr3_nt: TGTGCCAGCAGTTGGGACCTCACCTACGAGCAGTACTTC; cdr3_aa: CASSWDLTYEQYF
clone_size: few; j_call: TRBJ1-2; d_call: TRBD1; v_call: TRBV20-1; cdr3_nt: TGCAGTGCGGGCAGGGGGCACGATGGCTACACCTTC; cdr3_aa: CSAGRGHDGYTF
clone_size: few; j_call: TRBJ2-3; d_call: TRBD2; v_call: TRBV5-1; cdr3_nt: TGCGCCAGCAGCAAGGGACTAGCGATGAGCACAGATACGCAGTATTTT; cdr3_aa: CASSKGLAMSTDTQYF
clone_size: NA; j_call: TRBJ2-7; d_call: TRBD2; v_call: TRBV5-1; cdr3_nt: TGCGCCAGCAGCGGGACCGGGACTAGCGGGAATGAGCAGTACTTC; cdr3_aa: CASSGTGTSGNEQYF
clone_size: NA; j_call: TRBJ1-1; d_call: NA; v_call: TRBV7-8; cdr3_nt: TGTGCCAGCAGCTTAGGTCCAGGGTTGGCCACTGAAGCTTTCTTT; cdr3_aa: CASSLGPGLATEAFF
clone_size: NA; j_call: TRBJ2-1; d_call: NA; v_call: TRBV2; cdr3_nt: TGTGCCAGCATCCGCCTAGAGAATGAGCAGTTCTTC; cdr3_aa: CASIRLENEQFF
clone_size: NA; j_call: TRBJ1-2; d_call: NA; v_call: TRBV20-1; cdr3_nt: TGCAGTGCAAGAGAGGCTTCTTATACGGGGGGCTACACCTTC; cdr3_aa: CSAREASYTGGYTF
clone_size: NA; j_call: TRBJ2-1; d_call: NA; v_call: TRBV6-1; cdr3_nt: TGTGCCAGCAGTGAGCCTCGGTCCTACAATGAGCAGTTCTTC; cdr3_aa: CASSEPRSYNEQFF
clone_size: few; j_call: TRBJ2-3; d_call: TRBD2; v_call: TRBV5-4; cdr3_nt: TGTGCCAGCCACAGGGGACTAGCGGGGTCTAGCACAGATACGCAGTATTTT; cdr3_aa: CASHRGLAGSSTDTQYF
clone_size: few; j_call: TRBJ2-5; d_call: TRBD2; v_call: TRBV5-1; cdr3_nt: TGCGCCAGCAGTTCGGGACTAGCGGGAGGAATACAAGAGACCCAGTACTTC; cdr3_aa: CASSSGLAGGIQETQYF
clone_size: NA; j_call: TRBJ2-3; d_call: NA; v_call: TRBV11-2; cdr3_nt: TGTGCCAGCAGCGAGAGGCCGGAAGATACGCAGTATTTT; cdr3_aa: CASSERPEDTQYF
clone_size: many; j_call: TRBJ2-7; d_call: TRBD2; v_call: TRBV7-3; cdr3_nt: TGTGCCAGCAGCGGCATAGCGGGAGACGAGCAGTACTTC; cdr3_aa: CASSGIAGDEQYF
clone_size: NA; j_call: TRBJ2-1; d_call: NA; v_call: TRBV2; cdr3_nt: TGTGCCAGCAGTGAAGAGGGCGACGGCAACAATGAGCAGTTCTTC; cdr3_aa: CASSEEGDGNNEQFF
clone_size: NA; j_call: TRBJ2-7; d_call: TRBD1; v_call: TRBV5-1; cdr3_nt: TGCGCCAGCAGCTTGGAGACAGGGATCATGGGGGAGCAGTACTTC; cdr3_aa: CASSLETGIMGEQYF
clone_size: NA; j_call: TRBJ2-5; d_call: NA; v_call: TRBV20-1; cdr3_nt: TGCAGTGCCGGAAAGGCTAGGCCCGGAGGGGAGACCCAGTACTTC; cdr3_aa: CSAGKARPGGETQYF
clone_size: NA; j_call: TRBJ1-3; d_call: TRBD1; v_call: TRBV20-1; cdr3_nt: TGCAGTGCTAGCTCAGGGGGCCGGGGAAACACCATATATTTT; cdr3_aa: CSASSGGRGNTIYF
clone_size: few; j_call: TRBJ2-7; d_call: TRBD1; v_call: TRBV27; cdr3_nt: TGTGCCAGCAGTTTGGGACAGGGGGCTATCTACGAGCAGTACTTC; cdr3_aa: CASSLGQGAIYEQYF
clone_size: NA; j_call: TRBJ2-2; d_call: TRBD1; v_call: TRBV20-1; cdr3_nt: TGCAGTGCTAGTGGGGCAGGGGGAGATGGCGGGGAGCTGTTTTTT; cdr3_aa: CSASGAGGDGGELFF